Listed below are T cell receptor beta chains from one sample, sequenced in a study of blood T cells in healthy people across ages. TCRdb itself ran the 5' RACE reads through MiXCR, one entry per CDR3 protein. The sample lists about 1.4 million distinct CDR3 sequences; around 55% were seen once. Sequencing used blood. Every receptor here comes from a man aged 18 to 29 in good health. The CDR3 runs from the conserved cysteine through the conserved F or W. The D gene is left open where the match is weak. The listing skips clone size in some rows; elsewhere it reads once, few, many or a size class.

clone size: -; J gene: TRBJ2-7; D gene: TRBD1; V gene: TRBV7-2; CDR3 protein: CASSFRPGQSGQYF; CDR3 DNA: TGTGCCAGCAGCTTCAGGCCGGGACAGTCCGGGCAGTACTTC
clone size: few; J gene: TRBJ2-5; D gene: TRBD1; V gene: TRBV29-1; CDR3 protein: CSVEDGDREQETQYF; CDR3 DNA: TGCAGCGTTGAAGATGGGGACAGGGAGCAAGAGACCCAGTACTTC
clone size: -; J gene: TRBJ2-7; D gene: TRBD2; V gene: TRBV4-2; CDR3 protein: CASSQLKREYGEQYF; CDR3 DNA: TGTGCCAGCAGCCAACTCAAGCGGGAGTATGGCGAGCAGTACTTC
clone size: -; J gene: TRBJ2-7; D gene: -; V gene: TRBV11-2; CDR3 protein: CASSRPGSPLDEQYF; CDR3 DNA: TGTGCCAGCAGCCGACCAGGGAGCCCCCTGGACGAGCAGTACTTC
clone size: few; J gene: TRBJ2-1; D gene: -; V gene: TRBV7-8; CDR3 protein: CASSSPRGSYNEQFF; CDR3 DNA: TGTGCCAGCAGCTCCCCGAGGGGTTCCTACAATGAGCAGTTCTTC
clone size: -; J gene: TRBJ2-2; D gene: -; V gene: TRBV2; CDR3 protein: CASTGEANTGELFF; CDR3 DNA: TGTGCCAGCACAGGAGAGGCGAACACCGGGGAGCTGTTTTTT
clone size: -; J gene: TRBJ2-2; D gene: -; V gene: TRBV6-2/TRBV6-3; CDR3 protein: CASRELAGGELFF; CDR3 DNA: TGTGCCAGCCGTGAGTTAGCCGGCGGGGAGCTGTTTTTT
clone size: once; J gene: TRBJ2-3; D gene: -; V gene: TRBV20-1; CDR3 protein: CSASPHQSTDTQYF; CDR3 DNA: TGCAGTGCTAGCCCCCATCAGAGCACAGATACGCAGTATTTT
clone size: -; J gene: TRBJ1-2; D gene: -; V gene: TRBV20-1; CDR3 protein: CSAAQGANYGYNF; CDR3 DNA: TGCAGTGCTGCACAGGGAGCTAACTATGGCTACAACTTC
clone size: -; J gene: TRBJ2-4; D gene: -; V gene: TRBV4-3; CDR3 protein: CASSQTGSGEQYF; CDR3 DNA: TGCGCCAGCAGCCAGACAGGTTCGGGGGAGCAGTACTTC
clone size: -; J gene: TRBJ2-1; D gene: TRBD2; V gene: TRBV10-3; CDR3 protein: CAISGLAGRGEQFF; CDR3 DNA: TGTGCCATCAGCGGGCTAGCCGGGAGGGGTGAGCAGTTCTTC
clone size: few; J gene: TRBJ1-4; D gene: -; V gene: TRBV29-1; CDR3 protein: CSVALSYEKLFF; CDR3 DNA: TGCAGCGTTGCGCTGTCGTATGAAAAACTGTTTTTT
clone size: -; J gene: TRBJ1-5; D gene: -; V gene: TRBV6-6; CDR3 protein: CASSRPTGDSNQPQHF; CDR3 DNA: TGTGCCAGCAGCCGACCTACAGGAGATAGCAATCAGCCCCAGCATTTT
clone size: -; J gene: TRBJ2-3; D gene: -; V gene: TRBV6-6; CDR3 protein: CASSYLVSGSSTDTQYF; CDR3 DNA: TGTGCCAGCAGTTACCTAGTGAGCGGCTCTAGCACAGATACGCAGTATTTT
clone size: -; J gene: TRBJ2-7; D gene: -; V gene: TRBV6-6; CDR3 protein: CASNEGQKEQYF; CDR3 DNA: TGTGCCAGCAATGAGGGGCAGAAGGAGCAGTACTTC
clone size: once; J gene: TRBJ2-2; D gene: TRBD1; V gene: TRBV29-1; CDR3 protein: CSGGGTGETGELFF; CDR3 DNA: TGCAGCGGTGGGGGGACAGGGGAAACCGGGGAGCTGTTTTTT
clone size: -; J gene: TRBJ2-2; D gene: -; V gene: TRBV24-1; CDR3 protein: CATSDLRGGGGITGELFF; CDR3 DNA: TGTGCCACCAGTGATTTAAGGGGCGGAGGCGGTATTACCGGGGAGCTGTTTTTT
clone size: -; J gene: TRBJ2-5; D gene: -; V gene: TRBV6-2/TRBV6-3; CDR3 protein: CAGQGNGETQYF; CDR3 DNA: TGTGCCGGTCAGGGGAACGGAGAGACCCAGTACTTC
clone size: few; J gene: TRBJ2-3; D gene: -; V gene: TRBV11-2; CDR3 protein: CASSLGRAGADTQYF; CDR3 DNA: TGTGCCAGCAGCTTAGGACGCGCCGGCGCAGATACGCAGTATTTT
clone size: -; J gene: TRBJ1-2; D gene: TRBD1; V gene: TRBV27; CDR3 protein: CASSLSGQGAGGYTF; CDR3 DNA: TGTGCCAGCAGTTTATCGGGACAGGGGGCGGGTGGCTACACCTTC
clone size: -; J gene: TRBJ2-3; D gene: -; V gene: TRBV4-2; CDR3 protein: CASSQAQGRDTQYF; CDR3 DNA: TGTGCCAGCAGCCAAGCACAAGGTCGAGATACGCAGTATTTT
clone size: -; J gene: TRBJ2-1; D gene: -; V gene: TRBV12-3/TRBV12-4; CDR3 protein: CASGKGGEQFF; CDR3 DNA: TGTGCCAGCGGAAAAGGGGGTGAGCAGTTCTTC
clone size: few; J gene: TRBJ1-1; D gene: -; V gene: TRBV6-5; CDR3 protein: CASRGVGGNTEAFF; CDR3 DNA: TGTGCCAGCAGGGGGGTAGGAGGGAACACTGAAGCTTTCTTT
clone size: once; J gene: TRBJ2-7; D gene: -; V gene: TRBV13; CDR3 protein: CASSLVGLNPNEQYF; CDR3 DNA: TGTGCCAGCAGCTTAGTGGGACTTAACCCCAATGAGCAGTACTTC
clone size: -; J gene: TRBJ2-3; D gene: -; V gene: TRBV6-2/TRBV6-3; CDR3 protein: CASSYSASYMQKQYF; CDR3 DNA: TGTGCCAGCAGTTACTCCGCTAGCTACATGCAGAAGCAGTATTTT
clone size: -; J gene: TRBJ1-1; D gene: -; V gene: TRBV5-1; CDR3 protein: CASSLDWTTAEAFF; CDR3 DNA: TGCGCCAGCAGCTTGGATTGGACAACGGCTGAAGCTTTCTTT
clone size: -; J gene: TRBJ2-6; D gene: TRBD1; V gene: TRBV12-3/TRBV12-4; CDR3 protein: CASSRDSYSGANVLTF; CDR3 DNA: TGTGCCAGCAGTAGGGACAGTTATTCTGGGGCCAACGTCCTGACTTTC
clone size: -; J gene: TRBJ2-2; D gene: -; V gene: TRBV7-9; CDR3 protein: CASSLLRATGELFF; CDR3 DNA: TGTGCCAGCAGCTTATTAAGGGCCACCGGGGAGCTGTTTTTT
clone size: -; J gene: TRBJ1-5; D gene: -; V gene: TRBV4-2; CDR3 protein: CASSQDLTDSNQPQHF; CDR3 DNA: TGTGCCAGCAGCCAAGATTTAACGGATAGCAATCAGCCCCAGCATTTT
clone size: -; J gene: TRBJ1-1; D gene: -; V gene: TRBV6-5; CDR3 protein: CASSNQGILGQAFF; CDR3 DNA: TGTGCCAGCAGTAACCAAGGGATCCTGGGGCAAGCTTTCTTT
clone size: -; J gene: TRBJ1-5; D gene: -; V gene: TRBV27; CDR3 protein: CASSWGPPQISNQPQHF; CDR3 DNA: TGTGCCAGCAGTTGGGGACCACCTCAAATCAGCAATCAGCCCCAGCATTTT
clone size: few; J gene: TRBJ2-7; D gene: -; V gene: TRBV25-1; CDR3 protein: CASALTDTYEQYF; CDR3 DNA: TGTGCCAGCGCCCTGACGGACACATACGAGCAGTACTTC
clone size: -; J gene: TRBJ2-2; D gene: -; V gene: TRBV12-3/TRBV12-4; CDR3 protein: CASSRTVQELFF; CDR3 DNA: TGTGCCAGCAGCCGGACAGTACAGGAGCTGTTTTTT
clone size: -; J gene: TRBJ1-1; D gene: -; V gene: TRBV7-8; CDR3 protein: CASSLDPWGTEAFF; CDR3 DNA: TGTGCCAGCAGCTTAGACCCCTGGGGGACTGAAGCTTTCTTT
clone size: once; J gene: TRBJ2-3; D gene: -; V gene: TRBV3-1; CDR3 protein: CASSRVLMADTQYF; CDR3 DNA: TGTGCCAGCAGCAGAGTCCTAATGGCAGATACGCAGTATTTT
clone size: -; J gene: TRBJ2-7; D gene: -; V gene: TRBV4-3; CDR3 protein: CASSQWSGGTEQYF; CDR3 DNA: TGCGCCAGCAGCCAATGGTCAGGCGGGACCGAGCAGTACTTC
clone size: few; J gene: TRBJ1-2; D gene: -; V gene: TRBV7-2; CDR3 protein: CASSRPLEGAGYTF; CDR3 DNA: TGTGCCAGCAGCCGACCTTTGGAGGGTGCTGGCTACACCTTC
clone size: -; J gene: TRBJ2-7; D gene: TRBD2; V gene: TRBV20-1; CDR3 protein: CSAESAGGGISSYEQYF; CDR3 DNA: TGCAGTGCGGAATCGGCGGGGGGGGGTATCAGCTCCTACGAGCAGTACTTC
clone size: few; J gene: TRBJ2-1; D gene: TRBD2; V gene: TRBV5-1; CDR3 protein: CASSLAWTSGYTYNEQFF; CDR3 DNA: TGCGCCAGCAGCTTGGCCTGGACTAGCGGATACACCTACAATGAGCAGTTCTTC
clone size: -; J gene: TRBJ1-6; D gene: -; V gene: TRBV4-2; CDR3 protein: CASSFNRRADNSPLHF; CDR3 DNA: TGTGCCAGCAGCTTTAACCGGAGGGCGGATAATTCACCCCTCCACTTT
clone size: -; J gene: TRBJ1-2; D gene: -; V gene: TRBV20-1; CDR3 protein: CSARNRTDLYGYTF; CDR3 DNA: TGCAGTGCCCGAAACAGGACGGACCTCTATGGCTACACCTTC
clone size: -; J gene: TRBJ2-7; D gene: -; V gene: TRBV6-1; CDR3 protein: CASSEVGPPYEQYF; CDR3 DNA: TGTGCCAGCAGTGAAGTTGGACCGCCTTACGAGCAGTACTTC
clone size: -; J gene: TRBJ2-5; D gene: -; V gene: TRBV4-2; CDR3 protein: CASSQDFKETQYF; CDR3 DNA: TGTGCCAGCAGCCAAGATTTTAAAGAGACCCAGTACTTC
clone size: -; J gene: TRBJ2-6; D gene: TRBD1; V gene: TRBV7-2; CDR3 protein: CASSLVVAGGFSGANVLTF; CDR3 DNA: TGTGCCAGCAGCTTAGTAGTGGCAGGGGGCTTCTCTGGGGCCAACGTCCTGACTTTC
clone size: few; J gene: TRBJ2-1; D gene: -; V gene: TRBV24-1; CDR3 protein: CATSDSDFPVQFF; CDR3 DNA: TGTGCCACCAGTGATTCGGACTTTCCTGTGCAGTTCTTC
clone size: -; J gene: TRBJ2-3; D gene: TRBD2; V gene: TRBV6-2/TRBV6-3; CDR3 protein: CASSMTSGRTDTQYF; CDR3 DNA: TGTGCCAGCAGTATGACTAGCGGCCGCACAGATACGCAGTATTTT
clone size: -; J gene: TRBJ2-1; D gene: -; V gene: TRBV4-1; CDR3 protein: CASSQGYSRNNEQFF; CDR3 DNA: TGCGCCAGCAGCCAAGGATATAGCAGGAACAATGAGCAGTTCTTC
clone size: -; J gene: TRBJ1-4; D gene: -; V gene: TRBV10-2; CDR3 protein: CASSLDLQKLFF; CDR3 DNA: TGCGCCAGCAGTTTGGACCTTCAAAAACTGTTTTTT
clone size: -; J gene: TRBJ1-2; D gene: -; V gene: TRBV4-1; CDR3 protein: CASNQFELDRNGYTF; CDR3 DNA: TGCGCCAGCAACCAGTTCGAACTGGACAGAAATGGCTACACCTTC
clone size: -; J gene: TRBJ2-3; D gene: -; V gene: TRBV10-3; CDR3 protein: CAISERSGDTQYF; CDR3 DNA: TGTGCCATCAGTGAGCGATCGGGAGATACGCAGTATTTT
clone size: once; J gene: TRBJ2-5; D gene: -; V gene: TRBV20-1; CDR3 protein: CSARIGPGGQETQYF; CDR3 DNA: TGCAGTGCTAGAATTGGTCCCGGGGGCCAAGAGACCCAGTACTTC
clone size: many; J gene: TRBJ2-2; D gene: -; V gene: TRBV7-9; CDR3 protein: CASSFRTGELFF; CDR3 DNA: TGTGCCAGCAGCTTCCGCACCGGGGAGCTGTTTTTT
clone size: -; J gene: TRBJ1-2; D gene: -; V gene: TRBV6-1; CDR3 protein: CATKMNAGIYGCTF; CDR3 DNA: -
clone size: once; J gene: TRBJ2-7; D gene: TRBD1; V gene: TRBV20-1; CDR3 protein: CSATDREDYYEQYF; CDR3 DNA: TGCAGTGCCACCGACAGGGAAGACTACTACGAGCAGTACTTC
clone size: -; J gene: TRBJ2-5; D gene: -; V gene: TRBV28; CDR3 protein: CASTPRGTKQETQYF; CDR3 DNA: TGTGCCAGCACCCCTCGCGGGACAAAACAAGAGACCCAGTACTTC